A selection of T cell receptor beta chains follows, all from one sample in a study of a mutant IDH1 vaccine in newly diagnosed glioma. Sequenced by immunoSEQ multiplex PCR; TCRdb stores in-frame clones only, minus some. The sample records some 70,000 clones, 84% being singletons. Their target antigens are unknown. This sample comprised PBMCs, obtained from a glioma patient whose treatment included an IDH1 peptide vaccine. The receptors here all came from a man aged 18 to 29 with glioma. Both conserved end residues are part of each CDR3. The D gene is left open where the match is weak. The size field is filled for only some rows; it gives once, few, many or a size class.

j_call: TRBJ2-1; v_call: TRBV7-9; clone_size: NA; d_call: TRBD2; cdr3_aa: CASSLPDPITSGRGNEQFF; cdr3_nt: TGTGCCAGCAGCTTACCCGACCCGATTACTAGCGGGAGGGGCAATGAGCAGTTCTTC
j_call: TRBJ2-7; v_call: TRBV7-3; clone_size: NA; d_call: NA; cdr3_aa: CASSFGRNYEQYF; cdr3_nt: TGTGCCAGCAGCTTTGGACGAAACTACGAGCAGTACTTC
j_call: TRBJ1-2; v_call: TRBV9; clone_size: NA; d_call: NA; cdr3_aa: CASTPDQGNYGYTF; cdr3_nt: TGTGCCAGCACTCCTGACCAGGGAAACTATGGCTACACCTTC
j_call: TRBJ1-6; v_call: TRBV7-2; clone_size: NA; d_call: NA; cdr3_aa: CASSLRDWDSPLHF; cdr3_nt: TGTGCCAGCAGCTTACGGGATTGGGATTCACCCCTCCACTTT
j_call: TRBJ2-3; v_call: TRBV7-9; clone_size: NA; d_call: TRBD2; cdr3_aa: CASRQTGGLYTQYF; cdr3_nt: TGTGCCAGCAGACAGACGGGGGGGCTATATACGCAGTATTTT
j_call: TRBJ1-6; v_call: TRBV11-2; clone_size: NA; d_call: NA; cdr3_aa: CASSEGYNSPLHF; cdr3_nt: TGTGCCAGCAGCGAGGGGTACAATTCACCCCTCCACTTT
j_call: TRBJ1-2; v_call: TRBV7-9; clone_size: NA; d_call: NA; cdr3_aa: CASSPGPLWGYTF; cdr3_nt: TGTGCCAGCAGCCCTGGGCCCCTTTGGGGCTACACCTTC
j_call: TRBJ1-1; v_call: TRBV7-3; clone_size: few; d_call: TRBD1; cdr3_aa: CASSRDRNTEAFF; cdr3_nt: TGTGCCAGCAGCAGGGACAGGAACACTGAAGCTTTCTTT
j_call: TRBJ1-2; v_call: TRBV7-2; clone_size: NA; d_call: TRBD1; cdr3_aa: CASSFGQGAHPLYGYTF; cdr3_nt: TGTGCCAGCAGCTTTGGACAGGGGGCCCATCCCCTCTATGGCTACACCTTC
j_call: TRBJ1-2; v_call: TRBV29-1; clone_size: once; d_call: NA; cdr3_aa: CSVELNYGYTF; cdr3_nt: TGCAGCGTTGAATTAAACTATGGCTACACCTTC
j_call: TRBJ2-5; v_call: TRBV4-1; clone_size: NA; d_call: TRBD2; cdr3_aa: CASSPQAAAGGKTQYF; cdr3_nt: TGCGCCAGCAGCCCCCAAGCAGCAGCGGGAGGAAAGACCCAGTACTTC
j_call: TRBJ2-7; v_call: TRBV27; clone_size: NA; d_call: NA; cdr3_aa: CASSPGLFYEQYF; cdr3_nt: TGTGCCAGCAGTCCCGGACTGTTCTACGAGCAGTACTTC
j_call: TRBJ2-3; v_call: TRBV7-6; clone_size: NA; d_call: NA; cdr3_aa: CASSSPLGDNTDTQYF; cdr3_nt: TGTGCCAGCAGCTCCCCTTTAGGAGATAACACAGATACGCAGTATTTT
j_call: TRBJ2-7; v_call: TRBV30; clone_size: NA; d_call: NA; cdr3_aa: CAWGVGVSYEQYF; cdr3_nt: TGTGCCTGGGGCGTCGGGGTCTCCTACGAGCAGTACTTC
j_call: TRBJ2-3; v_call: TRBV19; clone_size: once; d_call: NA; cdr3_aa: CASTWDIGTDTQYF; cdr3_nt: TGTGCCAGTACGTGGGACATTGGCACAGATACGCAGTATTTT
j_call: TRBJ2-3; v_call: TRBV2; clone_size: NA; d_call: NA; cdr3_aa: CASSDTGNTDTQYF; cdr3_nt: TGTGCCAGCAGTGATACGGGAAACACAGATACGCAGTATTTT
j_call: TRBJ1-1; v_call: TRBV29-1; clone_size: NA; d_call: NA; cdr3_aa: CSVVGGATEAFF; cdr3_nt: TGCAGCGTTGTAGGAGGGGCCACTGAAGCTTTCTTT
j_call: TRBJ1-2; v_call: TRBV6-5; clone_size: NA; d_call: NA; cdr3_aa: CASSVRGVGGYTF; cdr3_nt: TGTGCCAGCAGTGTCAGGGGTGTTGGTGGCTACACCTTC
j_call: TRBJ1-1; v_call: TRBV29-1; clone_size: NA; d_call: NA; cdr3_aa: CSVERGARTEAFF; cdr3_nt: TGCAGCGTTGAACGGGGGGCGCGGACTGAAGCTTTCTTT
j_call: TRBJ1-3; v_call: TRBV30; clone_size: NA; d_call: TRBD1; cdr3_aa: CACYRGPGNTIYF; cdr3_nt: TGTGCCTGTTACAGGGGGCCTGGAAACACCATATATTTT
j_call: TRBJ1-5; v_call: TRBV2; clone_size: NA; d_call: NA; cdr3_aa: CASSVGSRVGQPQHF; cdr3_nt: TGTGCCAGCAGTGTAGGCTCCAGGGTCGGGCAGCCCCAGCATTTT
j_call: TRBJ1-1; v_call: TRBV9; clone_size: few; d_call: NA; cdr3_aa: CASSQTTGGLLYTEAFF; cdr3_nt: TGTGCCAGCAGCCAAACCACGGGGGGCCTGTTGTACACTGAAGCTTTCTTT
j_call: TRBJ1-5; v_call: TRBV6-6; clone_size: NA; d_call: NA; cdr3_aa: CASSRPQTHSNQPQHF; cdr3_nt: TGTGCCAGCAGTCGCCCCCAGACCCATAGCAATCAGCCCCAGCATTTT
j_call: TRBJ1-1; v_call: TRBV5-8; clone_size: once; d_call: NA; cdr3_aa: CASSLWQENTEAFF; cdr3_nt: TGTGCCAGCAGCTTGTGGCAGGAGAACACTGAAGCTTTCTTT
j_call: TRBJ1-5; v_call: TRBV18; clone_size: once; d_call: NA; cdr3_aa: CASSPRPGYGNQPQHF; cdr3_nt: TGTGCCAGCTCACCACGTCCTGGCTATGGCAATCAGCCCCAGCATTTT
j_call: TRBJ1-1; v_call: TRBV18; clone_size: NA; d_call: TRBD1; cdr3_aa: CASSPRGQGIAEAFF; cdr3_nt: TGTGCCAGCTCACCACGCGGACAGGGTATCGCTGAAGCTTTCTTT
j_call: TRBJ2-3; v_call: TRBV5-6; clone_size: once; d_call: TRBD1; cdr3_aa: CASSLGQGAQYF; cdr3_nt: TGTGCCAGCAGCTTGGGACAGGGAGCGCAGTATTTT
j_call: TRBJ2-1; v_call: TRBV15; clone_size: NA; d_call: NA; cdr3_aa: CATSRDQDFSYNEQFF; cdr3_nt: TGTGCCACCAGCAGAGATCAGGACTTCTCCTACAATGAGCAGTTCTTC
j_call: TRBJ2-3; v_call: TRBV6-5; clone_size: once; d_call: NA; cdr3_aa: CASSYAGITTDTQYF; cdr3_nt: TGTGCCAGCAGTTACGCGGGGATTACGACAGATACGCAGTATTTT
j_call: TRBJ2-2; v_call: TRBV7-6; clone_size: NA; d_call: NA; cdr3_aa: CASSLAPGSGTGELFF; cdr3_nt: TGTGCCAGCAGCTTAGCGCCGGGATCGGGGACCGGGGAGCTGTTTTTT
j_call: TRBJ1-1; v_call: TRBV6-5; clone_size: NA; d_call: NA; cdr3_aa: CASRGIGPEAFF; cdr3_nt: TGTGCCAGCAGGGGGATAGGGCCTGAAGCTTTCTTT
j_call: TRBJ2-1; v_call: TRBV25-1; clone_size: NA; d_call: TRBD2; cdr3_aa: CAIGGSGSTIPNEQFF; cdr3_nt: TGTGCCATAGGGGGTAGCGGGAGTACTATCCCCAATGAGCAGTTCTTC
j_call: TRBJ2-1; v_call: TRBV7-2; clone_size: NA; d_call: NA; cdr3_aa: CASSLSPGLTYNEQFF; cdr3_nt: TGTGCCAGCAGCTTGTCGCCGGGACTGACTTACAATGAGCAGTTCTTC
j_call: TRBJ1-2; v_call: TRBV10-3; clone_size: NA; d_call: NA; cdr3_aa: CAIRDLTSNYGYTF; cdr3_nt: TGTGCCATCAGGGATCTTACATCAAACTATGGCTACACCTTC
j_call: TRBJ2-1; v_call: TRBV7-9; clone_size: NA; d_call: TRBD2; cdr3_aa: CASSLASLLAGAYNEQFF; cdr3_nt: TGTGCCAGCAGCTTAGCGAGTTTACTAGCGGGAGCGTACAATGAGCAGTTCTTC
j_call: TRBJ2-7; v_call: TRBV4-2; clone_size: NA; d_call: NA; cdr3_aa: CASSQDGVGRGREQYF; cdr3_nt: TGTGCCAGCAGCCAAGATGGGGTGGGAAGGGGGAGGGAGCAGTACTTC
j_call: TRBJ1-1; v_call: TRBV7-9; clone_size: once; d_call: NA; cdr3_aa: CASSLITGGAFF; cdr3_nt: TGTGCCAGCAGCTTAATTACGGGTGGAGCTTTCTTT
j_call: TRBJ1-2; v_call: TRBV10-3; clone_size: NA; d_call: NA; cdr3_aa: CAIQGQGSNYGYTF; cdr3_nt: TGTGCCATTCAAGGGCAGGGGTCGAACTATGGCTACACCTTC
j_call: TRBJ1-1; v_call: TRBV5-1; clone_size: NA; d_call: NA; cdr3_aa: CASSLVPGMNTEAFF; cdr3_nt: TGCGCCAGCAGCTTGGTGCCGGGAATGAACACTGAAGCTTTCTTT
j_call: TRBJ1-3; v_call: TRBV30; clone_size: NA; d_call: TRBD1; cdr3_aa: CAWSSGQAGNTIYF; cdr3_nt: TGTGCCTGGAGTTCAGGACAGGCTGGAAACACCATATATTTT
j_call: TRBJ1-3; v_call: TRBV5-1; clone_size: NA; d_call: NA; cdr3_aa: CASSLARPKSGNTIYF; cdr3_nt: TGCGCCAGCAGCTTGGCCAGACCTAAGTCTGGAAACACCATATATTTT
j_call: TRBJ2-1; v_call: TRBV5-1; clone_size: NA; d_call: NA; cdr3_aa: CASTPSGNEQFF; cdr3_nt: TGCGCCAGCACCCCCTCCGGGAATGAGCAGTTCTTC
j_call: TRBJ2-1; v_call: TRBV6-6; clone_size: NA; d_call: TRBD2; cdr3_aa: CASRGRTSGGYNEQFF; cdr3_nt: TGTGCCAGCAGAGGAAGAACTAGCGGGGGGTACAATGAGCAGTTCTTC